The 21 T cell receptor beta chains below were found in one sample sequenced in a study of T cell responses to AZD1222 COVID-19 vaccine (dated by TCRdb to about 2021). The library came from the immunoSEQ multiplex PCR assay. Sourced from immuneACCESS, this table was stored by TCRdb with only in-frame sequences that have V and J called. A share of the clones is absent; for the studies checked, an unresolved V gene accounts for under half, and the remainder has no known explanation. This sample is represented by 170,000 or so clones; about 86% of them were singletons. The ten biggest clones cover roughly 10% of the sample. The label giving this sample's time point can be read as: about 28 days (+/-7) after the second vaccine dose. The sequencing here drew on peripheral blood, taken 28 days after the second AZD1222 dose. The source is an adult who received the AZD1222 COVID-19 vaccine.

The rearrangement joins TRBV7-8 to TRBJ2-2; D unresolved. CDR3 length: 13 residues. The germline V gene encodes CDR1 SGHVS and CDR2 FQNEAQ. Trimming pared 5 bases from V and 7 bases from J, leaving 11 bases between. The CDR3 here is CASSVSLGGELFF. CDR3 DNA sequence: TGTGCCAGCAGCGTATCCCTCGGCGGGGAGCTGTTTTTT.

This chain links TRBV2 with TRBJ2-7; D is undetermined. CDR3 length: 14 amino acids. Germline lookup yields CDR1 SNHLY and CDR2 FYNNEI. V dropped 3 bases and J dropped 3 bases, with 12 bases sitting between them. In DNA form, the CDR3 reads TGTGCCAGCAGTGAGCTGGTTACCCTCTACGAGCAGTACTTC. Protein: CASSELVTLYEQYF.

V is TRBV5-1 and J is TRBJ2-5; 10 nucleotides line up with TRBD2. The germline gives CDR1 SGHRS, CDR2 YFSETQ. This CDR3 has 14 amino acids. The junction had 3 bases not matched to a gene; V was cut back by 5 bases and J by 2 bases. The CDR3 DNA reads as TGCGCCAGCAGGTCAGCGGGGGGGCAAGAGACCCAGTACTTC. Protein: CASRSAGGQETQYF.

The chain employs TRBV5-6 and TRBJ2-2; D might be TRBD1 (6 bases). Trimming removed 4 bases from V and 7 bases from J, with 20 bases in between. Germline CDR1 is SGHDT and CDR2 is YYEEEE. This CDR3 has 16 amino acids. This chain's CDR3 is CASSQINTGQVGELFF. DNA of the CDR3: TGTGCCAGCAGCCAGATCAATACAGGGCAAGTCGGGGAGCTGTTTTTT.

This rearrangement joins TRBV30 to TRBJ1-5; D not resolved. V lost 3 bases to trimming and J lost 7 bases, with 16 bases between them. From germline, CDR1 is GTSNPN and CDR2 SVGIG (reference sequence). The CDR3 length is 14 residues. As DNA, the CDR3 is TGTGCCTGGAGGGGTAGCGGCGAGTGGCAGCCCCAGCATTTT. It translates to CAWRGSGEWQPQHF.

This rearrangement joins TRBV28 to TRBJ1-2, with TRBD1 identical over 8 bases. The V gene end was trimmed by 6 bases and the J gene end by 4 bases; junction bases not matched to a gene: 10. The germline V gene encodes CDR1 MDHEN and CDR2 SYDVKM. The CDR3 has 15 residues. The CDR3 reads CASSTPGQGSYGYTF. DNA of the CDR3: TGTGCCAGCAGCACCCCTGGACAGGGCAGCTATGGCTACACCTTC.

CDR3 coding DNA: TGTGCCAGCAGCCCATGGACAGGGAGGACGACTGGGGCCAACGTCCTGACTTTC. Translated: CASSPWTGRTTGANVLTF. The chain carries TRBV7-2 and TRBJ2-6; the match to TRBD1 covers 8 bases. The germline V gene has CDR1 SGHTA and CDR2 FQGNSA. CDR3 length: 18 residues. V lost 5 bases to trimming and J lost 2 bases; unmatched junction nucleotides: 11.

The CDR3 region has the DNA TGTGCCTGGAGTCCCCGGGGCGAGCAGTACTTC. Translated: CAWSPRGEQYF. The chain is built from TRBV30 and TRBJ2-7; D is possibly TRBD2 (5 bases). CDR1 is GTSNPN and CDR2 is SVGIG in the germline V gene (reference sequence). This CDR3 comprises 11 residues. V shed 2 bases and J shed 6 bases, with 8 bases lying between them.

A single count supports this clone. This sequence joins TRBV5-1 and TRBJ2-7, with D unclear. CDR1 is SGHRS, CDR2 YFSETQ, per germline. This CDR3 contains 14 residues. V lost 0 bases and J lost 0, with 7 bases in between. The CDR3 region is CASSLEGASYEQYF. CDR3 sequence (DNA): TGCGCCAGCAGCTTGGAAGGAGCCTCCTACGAGCAGTACTTC.

This chain links TRBV6-6 with TRBJ2-7; 10 bases are a match to TRBD1. CDR3 length: 16 amino acids. CDR1 and CDR2 (germline): MNHNY, SVGAGI (reference sequence). Losses at the gene ends were 5 bases for V and 1 base for J; bases not matched to a gene: 8. CDR3 sequence reads: CASSTPRTGGSYEQYF. As DNA, the CDR3 is TGTGCCAGCAGTACCCCCCGGACAGGGGGTTCCTACGAGCAGTACTTC.

The chain couples TRBV14 to TRBJ2-6; 8 nucleotides agree with TRBD1. The CDR3 runs to 17 residues. CDR1 SGHDN and CDR2 FVKESK come from the germline V gene. V was clipped by 3 bases and J by 6 bases; unmatched bases: 10. In DNA form, the CDR3 reads TGTGCCAGCAGCCAGGACAGGGTATGGCAAGAGGCCAACGTCCTGACTTTC. Its protein is CASSQDRVWQEANVLTF.

The CDR3 DNA reads TGTGCCAGCGGGAGGACAGGGTTGAACACTGAAGCTTTCTTT. Translated, it gives CASGRTGLNTEAFF. This rearrangement joins TRBV6-5 to TRBJ1-1, with 8 bases matching TRBD1. CDR3 size: 14 residues. With V trimmed by 8 bases and J by 0 bases, 5 bases remained unmatched. Germline values: CDR1 MNHEY, CDR2 SVGAGI.

J is TRBJ2-3 and V is TRBV27; D is possibly TRBD2 (5 bases). Per the germline V gene, CDR1 is MNHEY and CDR2 is SMNVEV (reference sequence). The V gene lost 3 bases and the J gene lost 0 bases, with 13 bases spanning the gap. This CDR3 has 16 residues. The CDR3 loop is CASSFLGLGSTDTQYF. The CDR3 bases are TGTGCCAGCAGTTTCCTCGGACTGGGTAGCACAGATACGCAGTATTTT.

The genes are TRBV5-4 and TRBJ1-4; 7 bases line up with TRBD1. J gave up 1 base and V 4 bases, and 10 bases lay outside the gene matches. This CDR3 has 17 residues. The germline CDR1 and CDR2 sequences are SGHNT and YYREEE (reference sequence). CDR3 sequence (DNA): TGTGCCAGCAGCCCTGGCTTTCGACAGGGAACTAATGAAAAACTGTTTTTT. This sequence encodes CASSPGFRQGTNEKLFF.

The chain joins TRBV2 to TRBJ1-1; 9 bases align to TRBD1. There are 15 residues in the CDR3. V was pared by 5 bases and J by 4 bases, with 8 bases of the junction left unmatched. Germline-derived CDR1 and CDR2 are SNHLY and FYNNEI. This chain's CDR3 is CASSFSQGALTEAFF. DNA for the CDR3: TGTGCCAGCAGTTTCTCACAGGGGGCACTCACTGAAGCTTTCTTT.

The CDR3 nucleotides read TGTGCCAGCAGCGTAAGGCCCTGGGGGGCTTCACCCCTCCACTTT. Residues: CASSVRPWGASPLHF. The chain couples TRBV9 to TRBJ1-6, with a weak D call TRBD1 (6 bases). CDR1 and CDR2 (germline): SGDLS, YYNGEE. CDR3 length equals 15 residues. V was pared by 1 base and J by 9 bases, with 14 bases between.

This clone was recorded only once. V and J are TRBV7-2 and TRBJ2-7; 7 bases map to TRBD1. Trimming took 5 bases from V and 3 from J; bases not matched to a gene: 10. Per germline, CDR1 SGHTA and CDR2 FQGNSA. The CDR3 spans 15 residues. CDR3 residues: CASSPQGVSVYEQYF. CDR3 nucleotide sequence: TGTGCCAGCAGCCCGCAGGGGGTATCGGTCTACGAGCAGTACTTC.

This sequence joins TRBV7-9 and TRBJ1-4; D is perhaps TRBD1 (6 bases). The CDR3 is 15 residues long. CDR1 is SEHNR, CDR2 FQNEAQ, per germline (reference sequence). Trimming cost V 10 bases and J 3 bases, with 18 bases left between them. For the CDR3, the DNA is TGTGCCACCGAGGGGGGGAACGCTTCTAATGAAAAACTGTTTTTT. Translating gives CATEGGNASNEKLFF.

The chain is built from TRBV28 and TRBJ1-2; 9 nucleotides match TRBD1. Germline V gene sequence: CDR1 MDHEN, CDR2 SYDVKM. Trimming took 6 bases from V and 8 from J; bases not matched to a gene: 10. The CDR3 loop spans 14 amino acids. The CDR3 DNA is TGTGCCAGCAGAATTGGACAGGGGATAAGAGGCTACACCTTC. It is translated as CASRIGQGIRGYTF.

The chain recombines TRBV28 with TRBJ2-5; D perhaps matches TRBD2 (6 bases). Trimming took off 4 bases at V and 4 bases at J, with 13 bases between the two ends. This CDR3 region has 14 residues. Germline CDR1 reads MDHEN; CDR2 reads SYDVKM. The CDR3 region is CASSSGAMGETQYF. DNA of the CDR3: TGTGCCAGCAGTTCGGGAGCTATGGGAGAGACCCAGTACTTC. Looking up the rest from reference TRBV28 and TRBJ2-5 gives the full variable domain: DVKVTQSSRYLVKRTGEKVFLECVQDMDHENMFWYRQDPGLGLRLIYFSYDVKMKEKGDIPEGYSVSREKKERFSLILESASTNQTSMYLCASSSGAMGETQYFGPGTRLLVL.

The V gene is TRBV2, the J gene TRBJ2-7, with 9 bases lining up with TRBD1. The CDR3 covers 13 residues. Germline loops: CDR1 SNHLY, CDR2 FYNNEI. Trimming cost V 4 bases and J 4 bases; bases outside gene matches: 2. The CDR3 nucleotides are TGTGCCAGCAGTGTGGACAGGGGATACGAGCAGTACTTC. Protein sequence: CASSVDRGYEQYF.